This T cell receptor beta chain was documented in a study of T cell responses to AZD1222 COVID-19 vaccine. The overall study: It was second doses at about 4 or about 12 weeks that were pooled. Study-wide findings and caveats: Close to half of spike-specific TCRs reportedly recognize unmutated variant regions. Regions 160-218 and 743-854 dominated among vaccine-associated CD4 TCRs spanning spike.

On this clone: Its antigen is unknown.

This CDR3 spans 15 amino acids. Germline CDR1 is SNHLY and CDR2 is FYNNEI. Trimming stripped 10 bases from V and 4 bases from J, with 17 bases between. Sequencing was performed with immunoSEQ multiplex PCR; in TCRdb, only in-frame clones are kept and a portion is missing. The data contain more than 95,000 clones, about nine tenths of them singletons. The TCR comes from an adult in good health. The chain uses TRBV2 and TRBJ1-6; a possible D gene is TRBD1 (6 bases). The specimen was peripheral blood, collected on day 0 of AZD1222 vaccination. The CDR3 DNA sequence: TGTGCCAACTCCCTCCGGGACAATTATAATTCACCCCTCCACTTT. Amino acids: CANSLRDNYNSPLHF.